The sequence of this T cell receptor beta chain was determined in a study of control samples from healthy donors and cancer patients (dated by TCRdb to the early 2020s). Points on this clone: Its recognized antigen is unknown. Per-nucleotide qualities are absent, and no much larger clonotype sits a single base away.

Libraries came from the immunoSEQ multiplex PCR assay. The table comes from immuneACCESS by way of TCRdb, which keeps in-frame sequences with V and J called. Part of the clones is missing from these tables; in studies checked, under half for an unresolved V gene and the rest for unknown reasons. For this sample there are about 65,000 clones; approximately 90% appear just once. The biggest ten clones account for approximately 1.2% of the sample. Reading from cysteine to phenylalanine, the CDR3 counts 18 amino acids. Left in the record is the CDR3 DNA by itself, 54 bases read in frame from the first base. V is pared back by 7 bases and J by 0 bases, with 24 bases lying between the germline termini. From a lookup of the germline V gene (reference sequence), CDR1 and CDR2 are SEHNR and FQNEAQ.

The source is a woman aged 50 to 65 with colorectal cancer. Sequenced input: PBMCs. The chain links TRBV7-9 with TRBJ1-1; the D gene is possibly TRBD1, with 6 bases matching. The bases read TGTGCCAGCAAAGAACCCTACAGGGCGCAAAAGATGAACACTGAAGCTTTCTTT. This codes for CASKEPYRAQKMNTEAFF.